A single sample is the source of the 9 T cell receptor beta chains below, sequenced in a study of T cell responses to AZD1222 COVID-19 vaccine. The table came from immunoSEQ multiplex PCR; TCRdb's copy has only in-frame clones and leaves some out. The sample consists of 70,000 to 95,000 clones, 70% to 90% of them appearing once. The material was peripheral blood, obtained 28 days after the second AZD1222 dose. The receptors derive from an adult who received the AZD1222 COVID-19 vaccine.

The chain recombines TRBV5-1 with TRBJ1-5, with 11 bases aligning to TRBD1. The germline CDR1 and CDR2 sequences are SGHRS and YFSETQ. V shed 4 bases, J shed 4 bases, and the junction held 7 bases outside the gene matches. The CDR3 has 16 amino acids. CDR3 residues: CASSPEDRGRNQPQHF. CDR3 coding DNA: TGCGCCAGCAGCCCAGAGGACAGGGGGCGGAATCAGCCCCAGCATTTT.

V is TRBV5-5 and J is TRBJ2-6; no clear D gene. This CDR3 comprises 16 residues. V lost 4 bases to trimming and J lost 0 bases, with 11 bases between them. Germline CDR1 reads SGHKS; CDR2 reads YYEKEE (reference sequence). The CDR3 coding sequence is TGTGCCAGCAGCCGGGTGGTGGGCTCTGGGGCCAACGTCCTGACTTTC. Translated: CASSRVVGSGANVLTF.

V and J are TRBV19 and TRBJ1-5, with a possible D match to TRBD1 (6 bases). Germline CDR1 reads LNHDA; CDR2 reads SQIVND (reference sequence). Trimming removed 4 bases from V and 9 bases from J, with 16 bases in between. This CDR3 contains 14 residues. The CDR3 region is CASSTNPGGPPQHF. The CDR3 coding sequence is TGTGCCAGTAGTACAAACCCGGGGGGGCCGCCCCAGCATTTT. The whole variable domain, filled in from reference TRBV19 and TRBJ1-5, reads DGGITQSPKYLFRKEGQNVTLSCEQNLNHDAMYWYRQDPGQGLRLIYYSQIVNDFQKGDIAEGYSVSREKKESFPLTVTSAQKNPTAFYLCASSTNPGGPPQHFGDGTRLSIL.

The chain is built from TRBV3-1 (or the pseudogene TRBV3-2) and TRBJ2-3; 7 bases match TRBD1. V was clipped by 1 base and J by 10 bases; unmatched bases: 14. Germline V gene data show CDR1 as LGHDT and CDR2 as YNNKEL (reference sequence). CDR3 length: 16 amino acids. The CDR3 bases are TGTGCCAGCAGCCAAGGCATTCAAACGGGACAGTCCCCGCAGTATTTT. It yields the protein CASSQGIQTGQSPQYF.

The CDR3 reads CASSFIHNRGLGNEQFF. The CDR3 DNA is TGTGCCAGCAGCTTTATTCACAACAGGGGTCTTGGTAATGAGCAGTTCTTC. The chain links TRBV7-8 to TRBJ2-1, with 7 bases fitting TRBD1. The V gene end was trimmed by 3 bases and the J gene end by 7 bases; junction bases not matched to a gene: 15. Germline assignment: CDR1 SGHVS and CDR2 FQNEAQ. The CDR3 spans 17 residues.

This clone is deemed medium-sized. CDR3 DNA: TGTGCCAGCAGTTACATGGGTGGGGAGACCCAGTACTTC. The encoded protein is CASSYMGGETQYF. The chain couples TRBV6-5 to TRBJ2-5; no definite D call. The CDR3 runs 13 residues. Germline CDR1 MNHEY, CDR2 SVGAGI. Trimming took 2 bases from V and 5 from J, leaving 9 bases between them.

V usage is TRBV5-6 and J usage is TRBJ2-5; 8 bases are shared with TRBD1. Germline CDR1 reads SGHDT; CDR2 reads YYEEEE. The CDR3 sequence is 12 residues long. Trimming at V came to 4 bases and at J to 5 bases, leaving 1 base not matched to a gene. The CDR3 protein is CASSRTGETQYF. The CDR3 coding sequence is TGTGCCAGCAGCAGGACAGGGGAGACCCAGTACTTC.

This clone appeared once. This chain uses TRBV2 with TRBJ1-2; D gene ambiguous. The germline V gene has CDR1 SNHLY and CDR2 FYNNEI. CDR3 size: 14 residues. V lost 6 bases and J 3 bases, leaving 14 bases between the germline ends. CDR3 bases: TGTGCCAGCAGCGTCGGGCGCCGATACTATGGCTACACCTTC. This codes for CASSVGRRYYGYTF. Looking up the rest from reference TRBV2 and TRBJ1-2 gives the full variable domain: EPEVTQTPSHQVTQMGQEVILRCVPISNHLYFYWYRQILGQKVEFLVSFYNNEISEKSEIFDDQFSVERPDGSNFTLKIRSTKLEDSAMYFCASSVGRRYYGYTFGSGTRLTVV.

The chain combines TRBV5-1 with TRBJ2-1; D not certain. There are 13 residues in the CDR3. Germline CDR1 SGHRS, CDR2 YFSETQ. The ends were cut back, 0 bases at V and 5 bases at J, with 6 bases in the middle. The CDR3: CASSLVGDNEQFF. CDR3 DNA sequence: TGCGCCAGCAGCTTGGTTGGGGACAATGAGCAGTTCTTC.